This record concerns one TCR beta chain sequence. What it binds is unknown. This entry belongs to a study of T cell repertoires in cytomegalovirus infection. Study background: As its CMV epitopes, the study selected recently identified HLA-C-restricted and well-studied HLA-B-restricted targets. Public TCR beta signatures were indicative of both CMV infection and a matching HLA type. General observations from the study: Dominant in the ex vivo response were TCR beta clonotypes restricted by HLA-C and specific for CMV. The study identified carriers of CMV plus the relevant HLA from cumulative public TCR beta family frequency.

Trimming removed 4 bases from V and 5 bases from J; junction bases left unmatched: 11. The CDR3 spans 15 residues. CDR1 and CDR2 (germline): DFQATT, SNEGSKA (reference sequence). TCRdb ran MiXCR on the reads and lists one entry per CDR3 protein. The table records 680,000 or so distinct CDR3 sequences, roughly 30% of them present only once. The V gene is TRBV20-1, the J gene TRBJ2-3; 8 nucleotides agree with TRBD2. The clonotype originates from a human donor in good health (CMV status not recorded). Some clones in this sample may be carry-over from other donors' samples. The sequences come from cultured PBMCs, collected from culture after CMV antigen stimulation. The CDR3 DNA is TGCAGTGCTACCCACGGGCGGGGGGCCGGAGATACGCAGTATTTT. This sequence encodes CSATHGRGAGDTQYF.